Below are 32 T cell receptor beta chains sequenced from a single sample in a study of ipilimumab plus nivolumab after autologous stem cell transplantation. The method was immunoSEQ multiplex PCR; TCRdb's version includes in-frame clones alone and lacks a portion of them. The sample lists about 15,000 clones, roughly 74% occurring once. Specimen: PBMCs, collected in a trial of ipilimumab plus nivolumab as post-transplant consolidation. Receptors originate from a male donor with primary mediastinal lymphoma.

The chain employs TRBV6-5 and TRBJ1-5; D is ambiguous. The CDR3 loop spans 14 amino acids. From germline, CDR1 is MNHEY and CDR2 SVGAGI. Trimming took off 0 bases at V and 7 bases at J, with 10 bases between the two ends. The CDR3 is CASSYSGSGQPQHF. CDR3 in DNA: TGTGCCAGCAGTTACTCTGGAAGCGGGCAGCCCCAGCATTTT.

The CDR3 protein is CASSPYSGGNQPQHF. The DNA of the CDR3 is TGTGCCAGCAGCCCATACTCAGGGGGCAATCAGCCCCAGCATTTT. This chain links TRBV7-2 with TRBJ1-5; possible D gene TRBD1, 6 bases. Germline V gives CDR1 SGHTA, CDR2 FQGNSA. The CDR3 covers 15 residues. The V end was cut by 5 bases, the J end by 2 bases, with 13 bases between.

This rearrangement joins TRBV7-2 to TRBJ1-2; 9 bases map to TRBD1. Trimming took 1 base from V and 8 from J; bases not matched to a gene: 5. The CDR3 runs to 14 residues. Germline V CDR1 and CDR2: SGHTA, FQGNSA. As DNA, the CDR3 is TGTGCCAGCAGCTTAGATAGACAGGGGGGAGGCTACACCTTC. It specifies CASSLDRQGGGYTF.

This clone was observed once. J is TRBJ2-5 and V is TRBV11-2; TRBD1 or TRBD2 may be the D gene (5 bases each). Trimming took off 2 bases at V and 1 base at J, with 14 bases between the two ends. This CDR3 has 16 residues. The germline CDR1 and CDR2 sequences are SGHAT and FQNNGV. The CDR3 loop is CASSLTGTAVQETQYF. The CDR3 nucleotides are TGTGCCAGCAGCTTAACCGGGACGGCCGTCCAAGAGACCCAGTACTTC.

This chain uses TRBV5-6 with TRBJ2-5; 8 nucleotides match TRBD2. The trim removed 3 bases at V and 0 bases at J, leaving 7 bases unmatched. The CDR3 length is 16 residues. The germline CDR1 and CDR2 sequences are SGHDT and YYEEEE. The CDR3 nucleotides are TGTGCCAGCAGCTCGGAACCGGGGGGGTACCAAGAGACCCAGTACTTC. Residues: CASSSEPGGYQETQYF.

The chain recombines TRBV7-2 with TRBJ2-1; a possible D gene is TRBD2 (5 bases). The CDR3 runs to 16 residues. The V end was cut by 1 base, the J end by 4 bases, with 14 bases between. Germline V gene sequence: CDR1 SGHTA, CDR2 FQGNSA. The CDR3 DNA reads TGTGCCAGCAGCTTAGGGGAGCAACCACTATACAATGAGCAGTTCTTC. It specifies CASSLGEQPLYNEQFF.

Only one count was recorded for this clone. The chain uses TRBV13 and TRBJ1-5, with 8 nucleotides matching TRBD1. Losses at the gene ends were 1 base for V and 4 bases for J; bases not matched to a gene: 12. The CDR3 covers 18 residues. CDR1 and CDR2 (germline): PRHDT, FYEKMQ (reference sequence). CDR3 loop: CASSLEGPGTGLNQPQHF. The DNA for the CDR3 is TGTGCCAGCAGCTTAGAGGGACCCGGGACAGGCTTGAATCAGCCCCAGCATTTT.

The chain joins TRBV4-2 to TRBJ2-1, with 13 bases aligning to TRBD2. The germline CDR1 and CDR2 sequences are LGHNA and YNFKEQ. After removal of 4 bases from V and 1 base from J, the junction contained 7 bases not matched to a gene. The CDR3 has 18 amino acids. In DNA, the CDR3 is TGTGCCAGCAGCCTCCGGACTAGCGGGGGCGTTTCCTACAATGAGCAGTTCTTC. Translating gives CASSLRTSGGVSYNEQFF.

This clone has only a few counts. The chain carries TRBV10-1 and TRBJ1-1, with 7 bases identical to TRBD1. The V gene end was trimmed by 6 bases and the J gene end by 5 bases; junction bases not matched to a gene: 9. Germline V gives CDR1 WNHNN, CDR2 SYGVQD (reference sequence). This CDR3 is built from 14 residues. CDR3 sequence reads: CASSDRATSTEAFF. The CDR3 region has the DNA TGCGCCAGCAGCGACAGGGCCACCTCAACTGAAGCTTTCTTT.

As for this clone: This CDR3 is also generated by other DNA sequences in the sample. J is TRBJ1-5 and V is TRBV6-6; TRBD1 is a possible D gene (6 bases). V lost 4 bases, J lost 2 bases, and 6 bases lay in between. CDR3 size: 13 residues. Germline CDR1 reads MNHNY; CDR2 reads SVGAGI (reference sequence). This CDR3 reads CASSWTGNQPQHF. DNA for the CDR3: TGTGCCAGCAGTTGGACAGGCAATCAGCCCCAGCATTTT.

The V and J genes are TRBV11-3 and TRBJ2-5; 9 bases match TRBD1. V lost 5 bases and J lost 5; bases outside the gene matches: 15. From germline, CDR1 is SGHNT and CDR2 YENEEA. CDR3 size: 17 residues. The CDR3 bases are TGTGCCAGCAGCCCCCGGAGGACAGGGGTCGGGACGGAGACCCAGTACTTC. Amino acid sequence: CASSPRRTGVGTETQYF. The variable domain in full, with the rest retrieved from reference TRBV11-3 and TRBJ2-5, is EAGVVQSPRYKIIEKKQPVAFWCNPISGHNTLYWYLQNLGQGPELLIRYENEEAVDDSQLPKDRFSAERLKGVDSTLKIQPAELGDSAVYLCASSPRRTGVGTETQYFGPGTRLLVL.

The rearrangement joins TRBV28 to TRBJ1-5, with 9 bases fitting TRBD1. The CDR3 has 18 residues. The J segment lost 6 bases and the V segment lost 3 bases, leaving 15 bases of the junction unmatched. Germline CDR1 reads MDHEN; CDR2 reads SYDVKM. The CDR3 DNA is TGTGCCAGCAGTTTCCGCTCCGATCAGACAGGGGGGGCTCAGCCCCAGCATTTT. Its protein is CASSFRSDQTGGAQPQHF.

The chain joins TRBV14 to TRBJ2-1; perhaps TRBD1 as D (5 bases). Germline CDR1 SGHDN, CDR2 FVKESK. Trimming removed 5 bases at V and 7 bases at J, with 9 bases between. This CDR3 is 12 amino acids long. CDR3 residues: CASSRQGNEQFF. The CDR3, as DNA: TGTGCCAGCAGCAGGCAGGGAAATGAGCAGTTCTTC.

The chain is built from TRBV7-9 and TRBJ2-1; the match to TRBD2 covers 7 bases. Germline V gene data show CDR1 as SEHNR and CDR2 as FQNEAQ (reference sequence). This CDR3 comprises 13 residues. V was pared by 5 bases and J by 5 bases, with 3 bases of the junction left unmatched. CDR3: CASSRGEHNEQFF. CDR3 sequence (DNA): TGTGCCAGCAGCCGGGGGGAGCACAATGAGCAGTTCTTC.

This sequence joins TRBV11-3 and TRBJ2-3; D gene unclear. The CDR3 covers 14 residues. Germline V lookup: CDR1 SGHNT, CDR2 YENEEA. Trimming took off 4 bases at V and 0 bases at J, with 8 bases between the two ends. The CDR3 protein is CASSSTSSTDTQYF. The CDR3, as DNA: TGTGCCAGCAGCTCAACGAGTAGCACAGATACGCAGTATTTT.

V usage is TRBV27 and J usage is TRBJ2-7, with 8 bases fitting TRBD2. Germline V gene lookup returns CDR1 MNHEY and CDR2 SMNVEV (reference sequence). The CDR3 length is 15 residues. After removal of 6 bases from V and 0 bases from J, the junction contained 7 bases not matched to a gene. The CDR3 sequence: CASSPTSGSSYEQYF. The CDR3 DNA reads as TGTGCCAGCAGCCCAACTAGCGGAAGCTCCTACGAGCAGTACTTC.

The genes are TRBV10-1 and TRBJ2-7, with D hard to call. The CDR3 has 14 residues. V lost 5 bases and J lost 7, with 18 bases in between. CDR1 and CDR2 (germline): WNHNN, SYGVQD (reference sequence). The CDR3 bases are TGCGCCAGCAGTCTTCTCCCGGTGAAGGCGGAGCAGTACTTC. Its translation is CASSLLPVKAEQYF.

The CDR3 sequence is CASSLAGLAGISYEQYF. The CDR3 DNA reads as TGTGCCAGCAGCTTGGCGGGGCTAGCGGGGATCTCCTACGAGCAGTACTTC. V and J are TRBV5-4 and TRBJ2-7; 9 bases align to TRBD2. V trimming: 0 bases; J trimming: 0 bases; junction bases outside the gene matches: 7. The CDR3 is 17 residues long. The V gene's germline CDR1 is SGHNT and CDR2 YYREEE (reference sequence). Filled out from reference TRBV5-4 and TRBJ2-7, the complete variable domain reads ETGVTQSPTHLIKTRGQQVTLRCSSQSGHNTVSWYQQALGQGPQFIFQYYREEENGRGNFPPRFSGLQFPNYSSELNVNALELDDSALYLCASSLAGLAGISYEQYFGPGTRLTVT.

This clone was seen once. The rearrangement links TRBV4-1 to TRBJ2-5; D is unresolved. Between the trimmed V and J ends, which lost 1 base and 1 base, there was a span of 7 bases. CDR1 and CDR2 (germline): MGHRA, YSYEKL. This CDR3 has 14 residues. CDR3 sequence reads: CASSQGDRQETQYF. Here the CDR3 DNA reads TGCGCCAGCAGCCAAGGGGATCGCCAAGAGACCCAGTACTTC.

This clone was detected once. V is TRBV19 and J is TRBJ2-1; the D gene is possibly TRBD1 (6 bases). Germline-derived CDR1 and CDR2 are LNHDA and SQIVND (reference sequence). The CDR3 is 15 residues long. Trimming removed 5 bases at V and 6 bases at J, with 17 bases between. Written as DNA, the CDR3 is TGTGCCAGTAGTCGCGGCCTACCAGGGGCCAATGAGCAGTTCTTC. It yields the protein CASSRGLPGANEQFF.

The rearrangement uses TRBV13 and TRBJ2-1, with TRBD2 identical over 8 bases. The CDR3 has 15 amino acids. The J segment lost 8 bases and the V segment lost 5 bases, leaving 11 bases of the junction unmatched. CDR1 PRHDT and CDR2 FYEKMQ come from the germline V gene (reference sequence). The CDR3 region is CASSHTGRARDEQFF. For the CDR3, the DNA is TGTGCCAGCAGCCATACCGGGAGGGCCCGCGATGAGCAGTTCTTC.

The chain recombines TRBV7-8 with TRBJ1-2, with D perhaps TRBD1 (5 bases). This CDR3 region has 16 residues. Germline CDR1 is SGHVS and CDR2 is FQNEAQ. Trimming took off 0 bases at V and 7 bases at J, with 18 bases between the two ends. The CDR3 is CASSLAGRAGQPGYTF. In DNA form, the CDR3 reads TGTGCCAGCAGCTTAGCGGGAAGGGCAGGACAACCTGGCTACACCTTC. The full variable domain, with the rest looked up from reference TRBV7-8 and TRBJ1-2, is GAGVSQSPRYKVAKRGQDVALRCDPISGHVSLFWYQQALGQGPEFLTYFQNEAQLDKSGLPSDRFFAERPEGSVSTLKIQRTQQEDSAVYLCASSLAGRAGQPGYTFGSGTRLTVV.

V gene TRBV30 combines with J gene TRBJ1-3; D remains unclear. CDR3 size: 14 residues. Trimming cost V 2 bases and J 3 bases, with 11 bases left between them. Germline V gene data show CDR1 as GTSNPN and CDR2 as SVGIG (reference sequence). The CDR3 DNA reads TGTGCCTGGAGTTTCGGGGTTAGTGGAAACACCATATATTTT. Protein: CAWSFGVSGNTIYF.

The chain combines TRBV6-5 with TRBJ1-2; D gene uncertain. The germline gives CDR1 MNHEY, CDR2 SVGAGI. Trimming stripped 10 bases from V and 8 bases from J, with 17 bases between. The CDR3 totals 12 residues. The CDR3: CATGGWKGGYTF. CDR3 in DNA: TGTGCCACCGGCGGGTGGAAAGGCGGCTACACCTTC.

The chain employs TRBV30 and TRBJ2-2, with D possibly being TRBD1 or TRBD2 (5 bases each). The ends were cut back, 0 bases at V and 0 bases at J, with 11 bases in the middle. Germline V lookup: CDR1 GTSNPN, CDR2 SVGIG (reference sequence). CDR3 length: 16 amino acids. CDR3: CAWSVRGGSNTGELFF. DNA for the CDR3: TGTGCCTGGAGTGTCCGGGGCGGCTCGAACACCGGGGAGCTGTTTTTT. Drawing the rest from reference TRBV30 and TRBJ2-2, the complete variable domain is SQTIHQWPATLVQPVGSPLSLECTVEGTSNPNLYWYRQAAGRGLQLLFYSVGIGQISSEVPQNLSASRPQDRQFILSSKKLLLSDSGFYLCAWSVRGGSNTGELFFGEGSRLTVL.

V is TRBV9 and J is TRBJ2-3; 9 nucleotides match TRBD2. With V trimmed by 3 bases and J by 6 bases, 14 bases remained unmatched. The germline gives CDR1 SGDLS, CDR2 YYNGEE. The CDR3 is made up of 17 amino acids. CDR3 in DNA: TGTGCCAGCAGCGCGAGCGCGGGACTAGCACCGGGGGATACGCAGTATTTT. It codes for CASSASAGLAPGDTQYF.

This clone has only one observation. The chain combines TRBV4-1 with TRBJ2-5; 7 bases map to TRBD2. V was pared by 1 base and J by 5 bases, with 10 bases of the junction left unmatched. The germline V gene encodes CDR1 MGHRA and CDR2 YSYEKL. The CDR3 runs to 16 residues. The CDR3 coding sequence is TGCGCCAGCAGCCAAGGTCTAACCAGCGGGGTTGAGACCCAGTACTTC. Protein sequence: CASSQGLTSGVETQYF.

This chain connects TRBV5-4 to TRBJ1-5; D call uncertain. With 4 bases removed from V and 0 bases from J, the gap between germline ends came to 23 bases. CDR1 and CDR2 from the germline V gene are SGHNT and YYREEE (reference sequence). The CDR3 covers 19 residues. As DNA, the CDR3 is TGTGCCAGCAGCCTCCGGGCCCAACACTTAATAATTAGCAATCAGCCCCAGCATTTT. Its protein is CASSLRAQHLIISNQPQHF.

This chain joins TRBV5-1 and TRBJ1-4; 7 nucleotides align to TRBD1. The V and J ends lost 0 bases and 7 bases, in that order; junction bases with no gene match: 6. This CDR3 is built from 15 residues. The germline gives CDR1 SGHRS, CDR2 YFSETQ. Here the CDR3 reads CASSLGDRPGEKLFF. CDR3 nucleotide sequence: TGCGCCAGCAGCTTGGGGGACAGACCCGGTGAAAAACTGTTTTTT.

The CDR3 sequence: CASSLEGVLYNSPLHF. The DNA for the CDR3 is TGTGCCAGCAGCTTGGAGGGGGTTTTGTATAATTCACCCCTCCACTTT. This chain links TRBV5-4 with TRBJ1-6, with D perhaps matching TRBD1 (6 bases). CDR3 length: 16 amino acids. Per germline, CDR1 SGHNT and CDR2 YYREEE (reference sequence). V was trimmed by 0 bases and J by 4 bases, leaving 11 bases between them.

V gene TRBV28 combines with J gene TRBJ2-2; D is uncertain. V was pared by 6 bases and J by 0 bases, with 14 bases between. The CDR3 covers 16 residues. CDR1 and CDR2 (germline): MDHEN, SYDVKM. The CDR3, as DNA: TGTGCCAGCAGGGACCCCGATAAAGCGAACACCGGGGAGCTGTTTTTT. Its protein is CASRDPDKANTGELFF. Complete variable domain (other parts from reference TRBV28 and TRBJ2-2): DVKVTQSSRYLVKRTGEKVFLECVQDMDHENMFWYRQDPGLGLRLIYFSYDVKMKEKGDIPEGYSVSREKKERFSLILESASTNQTSMYLCASRDPDKANTGELFFGEGSRLTVL.

This clone occurred a few times. This rearrangement joins TRBV28 to TRBJ2-7; TRBD2 agrees at 12 bases. The CDR3 contains 15 residues. Germline CDR1 is MDHEN and CDR2 is SYDVKM. J was trimmed by 3 bases and V by 6 bases; bases with no gene match: 6. This CDR3 reads CASRSPGLAGYEQYF. The CDR3 DNA is TGTGCCAGCAGGTCTCCGGGACTAGCGGGCTACGAGCAGTACTTC.